One and the same sample provided the 5 T cell receptor beta chains below, sequenced in a study of blood T cell dynamics during melanoma immunotherapy. Sequenced by immunoSEQ multiplex PCR; TCRdb stores in-frame clones only, minus some. The data show 25,000 to 30,000 clones, roughly 88% seen once. As for time point: week 3, after first cycle of checkpoint inhibitor. This specimen consisted of blood, obtained from a patient treated with checkpoint blockade. The receptors originated from a human donor with melanoma.

This chain uses TRBV5-4 with TRBJ2-5; TRBD1 agrees at 7 bases. The germline V gene encodes CDR1 SGHNT and CDR2 YYREEE (reference sequence). V trimming: 0 bases; J trimming: 9 bases; junction bases outside the gene matches: 8. This CDR3 has 14 amino acids. DNA for the CDR3: TGTGCCAGCAGCTTGGCTACAGGGGAAGGGGCCCAGTACTTC. It is translated as CASSLATGEGAQYF.

The chain employs TRBV28 and TRBJ2-2; 13 nucleotides line up with TRBD2. Germline V gives CDR1 MDHEN, CDR2 SYDVKM. V was pared by 5 bases and J by 3 bases, with 6 bases of the junction left unmatched. This CDR3 is 17 amino acids long. In nucleotides, the CDR3 is TGTGCCAGCAGTCTGGGACTAGCGGGACCCCACACCGGGGAGCTGTTTTTT. This codes for CASSLGLAGPHTGELFF.

Relative to its sample, this clone is large. The rearrangement joins TRBV7-8 to TRBJ2-3; 7 bases fit TRBD2. In germline, CDR1 is SGHVS, CDR2 FQNEAQ. The junction had 4 bases not matched to a gene; V was cut back by 1 base and J by 3 bases. The CDR3 has 15 amino acids. CDR3 in amino acids: CASSLGSGRTDTQYF. The CDR3 nucleotides are TGTGCCAGCAGCTTAGGGTCCGGGAGGACAGATACGCAGTATTTT.

The chain is built from TRBV19 and TRBJ2-2, with 7 bases fitting TRBD1. J was trimmed by 4 bases and V by 6 bases; bases with no gene match: 8. CDR3 length equals 15 residues. The V gene's germline CDR1 is LNHDA and CDR2 SQIVND (reference sequence). This chain's CDR3 is CASSSAAGGTGELFF. CDR3 sequence (DNA): TGTGCCAGTAGCAGCGCCGCAGGGGGCACCGGGGAGCTGTTTTTT.

The genes are TRBV19 and TRBJ2-1; 10 bases fit TRBD2. CDR1 LNHDA and CDR2 SQIVND come from the germline V gene (reference sequence). J lost 4 bases, V lost 5 bases, and 8 bases had no gene match. The CDR3 runs to 16 residues. CDR3 loop: CASSPEWTSGYNEQFF. CDR3 coding DNA: TGTGCCAGTAGTCCCGAATGGACTAGCGGATACAATGAGCAGTTCTTC.